What follows are 18 T cell receptor beta chains derived from one specimen sequenced in a study of T cell repertoires in cytomegalovirus infection. These receptors are not linked to any known antigen. TCRdb called the reads again in MiXCR, with one record for every CDR3 protein. This sample has 100,000 to 150,000 distinct CDR3 sequences, with about 24% found just once. Sequencing used PBMCs, sequenced either directly or after in vitro stimulation (not recorded which). Receptor source: a human donor in good health (CMV status not recorded). Some clones in this sample may be carry-over from other donors' samples.

The rearrangement joins TRBV2 to TRBJ2-1; possibly TRBD2 for D (6 bases). The CDR3 length is 15 residues. CDR1 is SNHLY and CDR2 is FYNNEI in the germline V gene. V lost 6 bases, J lost 2 bases, and 14 bases lay in between. This chain's CDR3 is CASRKDYSTYNEQFF. The CDR3 DNA follows: TGTGCCAGCAGAAAGGACTATTCGACCTACAATGAGCAGTTCTTC. The whole variable domain, remainder taken from reference TRBV2 and TRBJ2-1, is EPEVTQTPSHQVTQMGQEVILRCVPISNHLYFYWYRQILGQKVEFLVSFYNNEISEKSEIFDDQFSVERPDGSNFTLKIRSTKLEDSAMYFCASRKDYSTYNEQFFGPGTRLTVL.

The gene calls are TRBV7-3 and TRBJ1-2; TRBD1 might be the D (5 bases). This CDR3 comprises 12 residues. Trimming removed 5 bases from V and 8 bases from J, with 12 bases in between. Germline V gives CDR1 SGHTA, CDR2 FQGTGA. The chain's CDR3 is CASSTGEWGYTF. CDR3 nucleotides: TGTGCCAGCAGCACAGGAGAATGGGGCTACACCTTC.

This chain connects TRBV6-5 to TRBJ2-4; 8 bases agree with TRBD1. V shed 4 bases, J shed 7 bases, and the junction held 6 bases outside the gene matches. CDR3 length: 14 amino acids. The germline V gene encodes CDR1 MNHEY and CDR2 SVGAGI. The CDR3 DNA is TGTGCCAGCAGTTCCCAGGGGGCGATGAACATTCAGTACTTC. Translated, it gives CASSSQGAMNIQYF.

This clonotype occurred many times. This chain joins TRBV19 and TRBJ2-7; D uncertain. Trimming stripped 5 bases from V and 2 bases from J, with 10 bases between. The CDR3 has 13 residues. The germline V gene has CDR1 LNHDA and CDR2 SQIVND (reference sequence). DNA for the CDR3: TGTGCCAGTAGTCAATCGTCAGCCTACGAGCAGTACTTC. It translates to CASSQSSAYEQYF.

This clonotype has only one observation. Since a much larger clone is just one base distant, this may be a read error. The J gene is TRBJ2-5, the V gene TRBV10-1; 10 nucleotides line up with TRBD2. Trimming removed 10 bases from V and 0 bases from J; junction bases left unmatched: 17. Germline V gene sequence: CDR1 WNHNN, CDR2 SYGVQD (reference sequence). The CDR3 consists of 18 residues. The CDR3 sequence: CAILLGLASDQHQETQYF. CDR3 nucleotides: TGCGCCATCCTCCTGGGACTAGCGAGCGACCAGCACCAAGAGACCCAGTACTTC.

This clonotype was seen only a few times. For the CDR3, the DNA is TGCAGTGCTCCGGACAGAAGAAGCACAGATACGCAGTATTTT. Residues: CSAPDRRSTDTQYF. The genes are TRBV20-1 and TRBJ2-3; a possible D gene is TRBD1 (6 bases). Germline loops: CDR1 DFQATT, CDR2 SNEGSKA (reference sequence). V shed 5 bases and J shed 0 bases, with 12 bases lying between them. The CDR3 contains 14 residues.

This clonotype has a count of ten or more. This rearrangement joins TRBV7-2 to TRBJ2-7; 7 nucleotides line up with TRBD2. CDR1 and CDR2 (germline): SGHTA, FQGNSA. CDR3 length equals 14 residues. V was pared by 2 bases and J by 5 bases, with 6 bases of the junction left unmatched. The CDR3 region is CASSLKVSGHEQYF. The CDR3, as DNA: TGTGCCAGCAGCTTAAAGGTTAGCGGGCACGAGCAGTACTTC.

Only a few counts were recorded for this clonotype. The gene calls are TRBV4-1 and TRBJ2-7; 9 bases align to TRBD1. In germline, CDR1 is MGHRA, CDR2 YSYEKL. Trimming took 9 bases from V and 6 from J; bases not matched to a gene: 15. The CDR3 runs 15 residues. The CDR3 DNA sequence: TGCGCCAGTAGGGACAGGGAGGGTTTCGCGGGCGAGCAGTACTTC. Translation gives CASRDREGFAGEQYF.

The V gene is TRBV15, the J gene TRBJ2-7; no clear D. V lost 5 bases, J lost 1 base, and 12 bases lay in between. CDR1 and CDR2 (germline): LNHNV, YYDKDF (reference sequence). The CDR3 has 14 residues. CDR3 coding DNA: TGTGCCACCAGCTTGCAGGCCCGATCCTACGAGCAGTACTTC. The encoded protein is CATSLQARSYEQYF.

This clonotype is a singleton in its sample. In DNA form, the CDR3 reads TGTGCCAGCAGGCCTCAGGGGGTGAGCGAGCAGTACTTC. Amino acid sequence: CASRPQGVSEQYF. The chain employs TRBV6-2 or TRBV6-3 and TRBJ2-7; 7 nucleotides match TRBD1. CDR3 size: 13 residues. Germline-derived CDR1 and CDR2 are MNHEY and SVGEGT. With V trimmed by 6 bases and J by 6 bases, 8 bases remained unmatched.

This clonotype was seen only a few times. V gene TRBV4-1 combines with J gene TRBJ2-4; the D gene could be TRBD1 or TRBD2 (5 bases each). The CDR3 covers 16 residues. Looked up from germline, CDR1 is MGHRA and CDR2 is YSYEKL. Between the trimmed V and J ends, which lost 1 base and 6 bases, there was a span of 16 bases. The CDR3 sequence: CASSQVGAGRGNIQYF. The CDR3 region has the DNA TGCGCCAGCAGCCAAGTGGGCGCAGGGAGAGGAAACATTCAGTACTTC.

The V gene is TRBV10-3, the J gene TRBJ2-5; 7 nucleotides align to TRBD1. J lost 3 bases, V lost 7 bases, and 11 bases had no gene match. Germline V gene lookup returns CDR1 ENHRY and CDR2 SYGVKD. There are 15 residues in the CDR3. This chain's CDR3 is CAITKTGKAEETQYF. In DNA, the CDR3 is TGTGCCATCACAAAGACAGGGAAGGCTGAAGAGACCCAGTACTTC.

CDR3 in amino acids: CASSQVTGEYNEQFF. CDR3 sequence (DNA): TGCGCCAGCAGCCAAGTGACAGGAGAATACAATGAGCAGTTCTTC. This sequence joins TRBV4-3 and TRBJ2-1; D possibly corresponds to TRBD1 (6 bases). Germline values: CDR1 LGHNA, CDR2 YSLEER. The CDR3 is 15 residues long. Trimming removed 1 base at V and 4 bases at J, with 11 bases between.

The rearrangement joins TRBV27 to TRBJ2-3; TRBD2 aligns across 14 bases. The CDR3 loop spans 16 amino acids. V lost 6 bases and J lost 3; bases outside the gene matches: 5. The V gene's germline CDR1 is MNHEY and CDR2 SMNVEV (reference sequence). The CDR3 DNA follows: TGTGCCAGCAGCACTGGGACTAGCGGGAGAACAGATACGCAGTATTTT. Protein: CASSTGTSGRTDTQYF.

The sample holds a few counts of this clonotype. This chain joins TRBV29-1 and TRBJ2-3, with a tentative D call TRBD2 (6 bases). CDR3 length equals 14 residues. Trimming took off 7 bases at V and 2 bases at J, with 16 bases between the two ends. Germline assignment: CDR1 SQVTM and CDR2 ANQGSEA. This chain's CDR3 is CSAVGRENTDTQYF. CDR3 nucleotides: TGCAGCGCCGTGGGGCGGGAAAACACAGATACGCAGTATTTT.

This clonotype was seen at least ten times. This chain connects TRBV28 to TRBJ2-7; the match to TRBD2 covers 9 bases. Trimming cost V 5 bases and J 5 bases; bases outside gene matches: 4. The CDR3 consists of 13 residues. Germline V gene lookup returns CDR1 MDHEN and CDR2 SYDVKM. The chain's CDR3 is CASSLAGSHEQYF. The CDR3 coding sequence is TGTGCCAGCAGTCTAGCGGGGAGCCACGAGCAGTACTTC.

The chain carries TRBV6-2 or TRBV6-3 and TRBJ1-5, with unresolved D. Germline assignment: CDR1 MNHEY and CDR2 SVGEGT. The V gene lost 5 bases and the J gene lost 9 bases, with 8 bases spanning the gap. The CDR3 runs to 11 residues. CDR3 DNA sequence: TGTGCCAGCAGTAACGCGGGGCCCCAGCATTTT. This codes for CASSNAGPQHF.

The gene calls are TRBV12-3 or TRBV12-4 and TRBJ1-4; D ambiguous. V lost 2 bases and J lost 3, with 13 bases in between. The CDR3 sequence is 16 residues long. DNA of the CDR3: TGTGCCAGCAGTTTAAGGGATTTGCGGGCTAATGAAAAACTGTTTTTT. Translation: CASSLRDLRANEKLFF.